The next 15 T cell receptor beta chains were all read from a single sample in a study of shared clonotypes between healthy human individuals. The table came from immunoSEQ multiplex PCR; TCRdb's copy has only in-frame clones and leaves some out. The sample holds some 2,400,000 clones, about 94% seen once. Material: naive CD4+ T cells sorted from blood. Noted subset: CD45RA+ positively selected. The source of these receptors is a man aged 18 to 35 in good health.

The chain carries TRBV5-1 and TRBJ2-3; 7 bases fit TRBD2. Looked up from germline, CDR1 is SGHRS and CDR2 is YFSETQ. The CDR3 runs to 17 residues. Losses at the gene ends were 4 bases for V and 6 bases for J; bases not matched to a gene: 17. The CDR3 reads CASSPQRGPSAGDTQYF. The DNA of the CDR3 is TGCGCCAGCAGCCCGCAGCGGGGCCCCTCGGCAGGGGATACGCAGTATTTT.

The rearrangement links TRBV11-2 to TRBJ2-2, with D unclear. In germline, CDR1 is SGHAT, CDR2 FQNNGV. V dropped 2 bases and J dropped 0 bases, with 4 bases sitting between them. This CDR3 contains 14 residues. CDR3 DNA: TGTGCCAGCAGCTTACTTTCGAACACCGGGGAGCTGTTTTTT. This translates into CASSLLSNTGELFF.

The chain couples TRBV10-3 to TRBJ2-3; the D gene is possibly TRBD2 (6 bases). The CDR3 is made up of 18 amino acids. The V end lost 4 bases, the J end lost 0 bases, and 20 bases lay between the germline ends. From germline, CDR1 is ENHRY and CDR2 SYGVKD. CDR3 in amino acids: CAISASGGMVTSTDTQYF. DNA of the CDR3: TGTGCCATCAGTGCGTCTGGCGGGATGGTTACGAGCACAGATACGCAGTATTTT.

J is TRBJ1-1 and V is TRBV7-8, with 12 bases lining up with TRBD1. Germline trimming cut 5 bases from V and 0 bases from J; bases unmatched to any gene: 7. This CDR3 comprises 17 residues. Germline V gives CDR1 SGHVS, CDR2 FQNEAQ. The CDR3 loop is CASSPRDRGRMNTEAFF. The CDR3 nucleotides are TGTGCCAGCAGCCCAAGGGACAGGGGGCGAATGAACACTGAAGCTTTCTTT.

This CDR3 reads CASSLEPNTEAFF. In DNA form, the CDR3 reads TGTGCCAGCAGCTTAGAACCGAACACTGAAGCTTTCTTT. This rearrangement joins TRBV7-9 to TRBJ1-1; no clear D. V was pared by 1 base and J by 1 base, with 4 bases between. CDR3 length: 13 residues. The germline gives CDR1 SEHNR, CDR2 FQNEAQ (reference sequence). The full variable domain, with the rest looked up from reference TRBV7-9 and TRBJ1-1, is DTGVSQNPRHKITKRGQNVTFRCDPISEHNRLYWYRQTLGQGPEFLTYFQNEAQLEKSRLLSDRFSAERPKGSFSTLEIQRTEQGDSAMYLCASSLEPNTEAFFGQGTRLTVV.

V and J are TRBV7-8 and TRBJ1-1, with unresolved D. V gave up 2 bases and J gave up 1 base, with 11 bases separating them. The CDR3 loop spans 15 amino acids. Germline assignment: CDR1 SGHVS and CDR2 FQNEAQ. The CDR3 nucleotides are TGTGCCAGCAGCTTAATGGCGTCTTCGAACACTGAAGCTTTCTTT. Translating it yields CASSLMASSNTEAFF.

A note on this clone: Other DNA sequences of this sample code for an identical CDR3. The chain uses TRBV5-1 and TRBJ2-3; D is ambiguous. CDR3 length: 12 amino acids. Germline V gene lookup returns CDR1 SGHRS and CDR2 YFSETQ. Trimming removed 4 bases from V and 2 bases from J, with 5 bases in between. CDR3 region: CASSRDTDTQYF. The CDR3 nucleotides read TGCGCCAGCAGCAGGGACACAGATACGCAGTATTTT.

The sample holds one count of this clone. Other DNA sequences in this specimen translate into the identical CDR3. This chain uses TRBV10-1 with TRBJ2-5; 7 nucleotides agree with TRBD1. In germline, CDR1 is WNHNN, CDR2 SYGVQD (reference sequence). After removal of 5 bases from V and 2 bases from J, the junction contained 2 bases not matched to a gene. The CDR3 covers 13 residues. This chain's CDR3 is CASSRDSQETQYF. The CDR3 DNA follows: TGCGCCAGCAGTCGGGACAGTCAAGAGACCCAGTACTTC.

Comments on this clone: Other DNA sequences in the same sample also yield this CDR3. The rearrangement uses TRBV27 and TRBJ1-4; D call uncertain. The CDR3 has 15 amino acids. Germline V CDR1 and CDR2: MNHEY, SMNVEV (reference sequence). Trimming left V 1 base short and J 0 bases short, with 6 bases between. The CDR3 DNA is TGTGCCAGCAGTTTATACCGAACAACTAATGAAAAACTGTTTTTT. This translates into CASSLYRTTNEKLFF.

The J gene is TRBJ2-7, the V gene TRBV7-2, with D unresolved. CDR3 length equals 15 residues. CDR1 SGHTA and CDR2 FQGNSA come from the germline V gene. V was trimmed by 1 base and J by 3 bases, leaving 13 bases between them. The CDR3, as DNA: TGTGCCAGCAGCTTAGGGCCGGGTCCGAACTACGAGCAGTACTTC. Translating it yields CASSLGPGPNYEQYF.

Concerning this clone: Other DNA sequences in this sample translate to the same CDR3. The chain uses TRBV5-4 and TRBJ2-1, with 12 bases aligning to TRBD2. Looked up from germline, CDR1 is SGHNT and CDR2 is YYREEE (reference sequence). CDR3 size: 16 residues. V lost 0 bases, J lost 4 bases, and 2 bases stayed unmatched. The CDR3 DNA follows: TGTGCCAGCAGCTTGGGGACTAGCGGGAATTACAATGAGCAGTTCTTC. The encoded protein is CASSLGTSGNYNEQFF.

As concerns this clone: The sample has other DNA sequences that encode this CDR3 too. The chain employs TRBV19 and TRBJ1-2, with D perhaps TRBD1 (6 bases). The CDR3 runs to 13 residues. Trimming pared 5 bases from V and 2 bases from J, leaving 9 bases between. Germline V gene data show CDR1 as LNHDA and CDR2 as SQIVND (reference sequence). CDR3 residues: CASSEQGNYGYTF. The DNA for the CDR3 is TGTGCCAGTAGTGAACAGGGAAACTATGGCTACACCTTC.

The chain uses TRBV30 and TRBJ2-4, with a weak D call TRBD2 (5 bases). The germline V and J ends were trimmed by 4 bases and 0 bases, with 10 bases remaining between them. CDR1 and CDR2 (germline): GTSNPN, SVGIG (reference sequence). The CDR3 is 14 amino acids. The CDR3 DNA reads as TGTGCCTGGACCCCCGGACTAGCCAAAAACATTCAGTACTTC. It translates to CAWTPGLAKNIQYF.

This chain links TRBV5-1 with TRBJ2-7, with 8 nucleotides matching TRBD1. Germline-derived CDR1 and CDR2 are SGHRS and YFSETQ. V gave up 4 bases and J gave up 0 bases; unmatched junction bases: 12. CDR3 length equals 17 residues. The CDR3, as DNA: TGCGCCAGCAGCCGTTATCAGGGACAGGCGAACTCCTACGAGCAGTACTTC. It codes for CASSRYQGQANSYEQYF.

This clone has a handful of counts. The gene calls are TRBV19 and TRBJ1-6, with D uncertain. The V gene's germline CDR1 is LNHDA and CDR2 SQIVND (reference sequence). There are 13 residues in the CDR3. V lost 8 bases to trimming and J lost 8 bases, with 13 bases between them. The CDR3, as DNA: TGTGCCAGTGGCAGATCAGGCGATTCACCCCTCCACTTT. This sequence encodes CASGRSGDSPLHF.